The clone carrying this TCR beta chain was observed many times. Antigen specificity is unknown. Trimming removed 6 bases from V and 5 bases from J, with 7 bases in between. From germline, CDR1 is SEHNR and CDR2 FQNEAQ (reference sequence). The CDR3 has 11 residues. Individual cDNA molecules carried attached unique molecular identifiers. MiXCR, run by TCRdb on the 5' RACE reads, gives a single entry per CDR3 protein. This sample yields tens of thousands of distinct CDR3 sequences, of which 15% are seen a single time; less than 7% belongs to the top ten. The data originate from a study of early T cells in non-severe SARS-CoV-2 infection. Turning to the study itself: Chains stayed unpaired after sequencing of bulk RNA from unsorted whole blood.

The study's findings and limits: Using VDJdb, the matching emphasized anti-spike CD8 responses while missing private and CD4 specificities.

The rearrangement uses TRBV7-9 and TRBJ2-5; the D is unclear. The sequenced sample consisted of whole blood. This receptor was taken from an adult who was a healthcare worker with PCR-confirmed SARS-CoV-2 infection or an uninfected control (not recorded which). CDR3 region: CASSTSETQYF. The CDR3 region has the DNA TGTGCCAGCAGTACAAGCGAGACCCAGTACTTC. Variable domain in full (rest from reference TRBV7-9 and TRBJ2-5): DTGVSQNPRHKITKRGQNVTFRCDPISEHNRLYWYRQTLGQGPEFLTYFQNEAQLEKSRLLSDRFSAERPKGSFSTLEIQRTEQGDSAMYLCASSTSETQYFGPGTRLLVL.